This TCR beta chain comes out of a study of blood T cells in healthy people across ages. In regard to this clonotype: Its target is not known.

With a J-beta primer mix and a sample-barcoded 5' primer, a second PCR ran about 6 to 11 cycles. TCRdb reprocessed the 5' RACE reads via MiXCR and lists one record per CDR3 protein. The table shows 1.4 million to 1.5 million distinct CDR3 sequences, with 40% to 50% occurring only once. Study-wide points: Naive CD4+ cells and diversity were both higher in long-lived donors than in aged donors.

Trimming stripped 4 bases from V and 6 bases from J, with 10 bases between. Germline CDR1 reads MGHDK; CDR2 reads SYGVNS. The CDR3 extends over 12 amino acids. V and J are TRBV25-1 and TRBJ2-7; no clear D. The source of this sequence is a woman younger than 35 in good health. Sequences were obtained from blood. The CDR3 loop reads CASSVSPVEQYF. The CDR3 nucleotides are TGTGCCAGCAGTGTTTCCCCCGTCGAGCAGTACTTC.